Listed below are T cell receptor beta chains from one sample, sequenced in a study of shared clonotypes between healthy human individuals. The method was immunoSEQ multiplex PCR; TCRdb's version includes in-frame clones alone and lacks a portion of them. The sample lists 780,000 or so clones, roughly two thirds occurring once. Sequencing was done on a sample of memory CD4+ T cells sorted from blood. These receptors all come from a young woman in good health. CDR3s include the opening cysteine and the closing phenylalanine or tryptophan. Fields, in order: J gene, V gene, D gene, clone size, CDR3 DNA, CDR3 protein. D genes are given only for firm matches. Clone size is shown for a subset of rows, as once, few, many or a class of expanded clone.

>TRBJ2-5|TRBV6-1|-|-
TGTGCCAGCAGTGATGCAGGGACCGGAACAAGAGAGACCCAGTACTTC
CASSDAGTGTRETQYF
>TRBJ2-7|TRBV30|TRBD2|-
TGTGCCTGGGGCGGACTAGCGGGAAACGAGCAGTACTTC
CAWGGLAGNEQYF
>TRBJ1-2|TRBV21-1|-|-
TGTGCCAGCAGCAAAGCCGTCAGAAAGGGTGGCTACACCTTC
CASSKAVRKGGYTF
>TRBJ2-7|TRBV4-1|TRBD2|-
TGCGCCAGCAGCCAGGTAACTAGCGGCCTTTACGAGCAGTACTTC
CASSQVTSGLYEQYF
>TRBJ1-3|TRBV6-1|-|-
TGTGCCAGCAGTGAAATGGCCTACTCTGGAAACACCATATATTTT
CASSEMAYSGNTIYF
>TRBJ2-7|TRBV27|TRBD2|once
TGTGCCAGCAGTCCCGGGACTAGCGGGAGGAGGTACGAGCAGTACTTC
CASSPGTSGRRYEQYF
>TRBJ1-4|TRBV18|-|few
TGTGCCAGCTCACCACGGGGCGGTGGAACTAATGAAAAACTGTTTTTT
CASSPRGGGTNEKLFF
>TRBJ2-5|TRBV30|TRBD1|-
TGTGCCTGGAGACGTACAGGGGCGAGGGAGACCCAGTACTTC
CAWRRTGARETQYF
>TRBJ2-7|TRBV2|-|many
TGTGCCAGCAGGGTAGGCGAGCAGTACTTC
CASRVGEQYF
>TRBJ2-3|TRBV11-2|TRBD2|-
TGTGCCAGCAGCCGGAGGACTAGCGGGAGCCCCCCAGATACGCAGTATTTT
CASSRRTSGSPPDTQYF
>TRBJ2-3|TRBV10-3|TRBD2|-
TGTGCCACGTCCGGTGGTAGCGGGAGGCCAGATACGCAGTATTTT
CATSGGSGRPDTQYF
>TRBJ2-1|TRBV18|-|-
TGTGCCAGCTCACCCCGGACTGACAATGAGCAGTTCTTC
CASSPRTDNEQFF
>TRBJ2-1|TRBV27|-|-
TGTGCCAGCATGGTAGAGAGTGAGCAGTTCTTC
CASMVESEQFF
>TRBJ2-1|TRBV4-1|TRBD1|-
TGCGCCAGCAGCCAAGATAGAGTCCGGGACAGGAGTTACAATGAGCAGTTCTTC
CASSQDRVRDRSYNEQFF
>TRBJ2-3|TRBV7-6|-|-
TGTGCCAGCAGCTTAGGGGTAGCGTCTAGCACAGATACGCAGTATTTT
CASSLGVASSTDTQYF
>TRBJ2-7|TRBV18|-|-
TGTGCCAGCTCACCACTTCGGGGAAGCTCCTACGAGCAGTACTTC
CASSPLRGSSYEQYF
>TRBJ1-3|TRBV7-8|TRBD1|-
TGTGCCAGCAGCACGGGACAGGGCCTTCACTCTGGAAACACCATATATTTT
CASSTGQGLHSGNTIYF
>TRBJ1-4|TRBV2|-|-
TGTGCCAGCAAGCCGGGACTCAGGGATGAAAAACTGTTTTTT
CASKPGLRDEKLFF
>TRBJ2-1|TRBV6-4|TRBD2|few
TGTGCCAGCAGTGACTCCGGCGGGAGTAGAGATGAGCAGTTCTTC
CASSDSGGSRDEQFF
>TRBJ2-3|TRBV19|-|-
TGTGCCAGTAGTAACAATGCAGATACGCAGTATTTT
CASSNNADTQYF
>TRBJ2-2|TRBV5-4|TRBD1|-
TGTGCCAGCAGCCCGGGGACAGCAGTTAACACCGGGGAGCTGTTTTTT
CASSPGTAVNTGELFF
>TRBJ1-5|TRBV28|-|-
TGTGCCAGCACCAAAATTTTGGTTGGAAGACAGCCCCAGCATTTT
CASTKILVGRQPQHF
>TRBJ2-3|TRBV11-2|TRBD1|-
TGTGCCAGCAGCTTAACCAGGGGGACAGATACGCAGTATTTT
CASSLTRGTDTQYF
>TRBJ2-6|TRBV27|TRBD1|-
TGTGCCAGCACCTCGGGACAGGGGCTCTCTGGGGCCAACGTCCTGACTTTC
CASTSGQGLSGANVLTF
>TRBJ1-3|TRBV28|-|-
TGTGCCAGCAAGGGAGTGTTTCGGTCTGGAAACACCATATATTTT
CASKGVFRSGNTIYF
>TRBJ2-1|TRBV27|-|-
TGTGCCAGCAGTTCAGGGACTCGGAGGAATGAGCAGTTCTTC
CASSSGTRRNEQFF
>TRBJ1-2|TRBV7-8|-|-
TGTGCCAGCAGCCAAGGTATGGATTGGAACTATGGCTACACCTTC
CASSQGMDWNYGYTF
>TRBJ2-5|TRBV5-1|-|-
TGCGCCAGCAGCTTGGAGGCGGGAAAGGGAGAGACCCAGTACTTC
CASSLEAGKGETQYF
>TRBJ1-1|TRBV28|-|-
TGTGCCAGCAATACCGGGGATTACTCTGAAGCTTTCTTT
CASNTGDYSEAFF
>TRBJ2-5|TRBV5-6|-|-
TGTGCCAGCAGCTTCCCGGGCCGAGACTACCAAGAGACCCAGTACTTC
CASSFPGRDYQETQYF
>TRBJ2-6|TRBV29-1|-|-
TGCAGCGTTTACAGGGACTCTGGGGCCAACGTCCTGACTTTC
CSVYRDSGANVLTF
>TRBJ1-2|TRBV11-2|TRBD1|-
TGTGCCAGCAGCTTATCAGGACAGGCGTATGCGTGGTACACCTTC
CASSLSGQAYAWYTF
>TRBJ2-3|TRBV28|-|-
TGTGCCAGCAGAAGCGTGCTTAGCACAGATACGCAGTATTTT
CASRSVLSTDTQYF
>TRBJ1-1|TRBV2|-|-
TGTGCCAGCAGTGACGGGGCAGGGGAAGAAGCTTTCTTT
CASSDGAGEEAFF
>TRBJ1-3|TRBV2|TRBD1|-
TGTGCCAGCAGCAGACAGGGAAACTCTGGAAACACCATATATTTT
CASSRQGNSGNTIYF
>TRBJ2-3|TRBV13|-|-
TGTGCCAGCAGCTTTAGACGGGACAAGTACCCAGATACGCAGTATTTT
CASSFRRDKYPDTQYF
>TRBJ1-2|TRBV20-1|-|-
TGCAGTGCTCTCCCCAAGCCCTACACCTTC
CSALPKPYTF
>TRBJ1-1|TRBV28|-|-
TGTGCCAGCAGTTTAGGACTTGAAGCTTTCTTT
CASSLGLEAFF
>TRBJ1-2|TRBV4-1|-|few
TGCGCCAGCAGCCAAGATCGAACAGACCTCGTTGGCTACACCTTC
CASSQDRTDLVGYTF
>TRBJ2-7|TRBV6-6|TRBD2|few
TGTGCCAGCAGGAGTAGCGGGATTATACCCTACGAGCAGTACTTC
CASRSSGIIPYEQYF
>TRBJ2-4|TRBV28|-|-
TGTGCCAGCCGTGGCAGGAACTCTCCTAAGGGAAACATTCAGTACTTC
CASRGRNSPKGNIQYF
>TRBJ2-1|TRBV4-1|-|-
TGCGCCAGCAGCCCGCCGTGGCGGGCCCCGTCCTACAATGAGCAGTTCTTC
CASSPPWRAPSYNEQFF
>TRBJ2-2|TRBV19|-|-
TGTGCCAGTAGTATAGAGGCGGCGATGGGCGGGGAGCTGTTTTTT
CASSIEAAMGGELFF
>TRBJ1-5|TRBV5-6|-|-
TGTGCCAGCAGCTTGAAAGGGGGGCATCAGCCCCAGCATTTT
CASSLKGGHQPQHF
>TRBJ2-1|TRBV18|-|-
TGTGCCAGCTCACAAAACGTCTATGAGCAGTTCTTC
CASSQNVYEQFF
>TRBJ2-2|TRBV5-1|TRBD2|-
TGCGCCAGCAGCTTTGCGGGAGGTGTCGGGGAGCTGTTTTTT
CASSFAGGVGELFF